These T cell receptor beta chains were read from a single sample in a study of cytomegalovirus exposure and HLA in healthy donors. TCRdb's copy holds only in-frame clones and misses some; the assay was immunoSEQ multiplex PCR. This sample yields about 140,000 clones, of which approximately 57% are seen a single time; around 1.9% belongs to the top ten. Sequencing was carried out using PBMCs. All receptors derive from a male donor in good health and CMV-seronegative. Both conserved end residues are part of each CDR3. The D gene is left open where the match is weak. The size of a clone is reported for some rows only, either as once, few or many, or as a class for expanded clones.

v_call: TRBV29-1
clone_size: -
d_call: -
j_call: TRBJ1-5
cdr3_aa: CSVAIDSNQPQHF
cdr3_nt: TGCAGCGTTGCGATAGATAGCAATCAGCCCCAGCATTTT

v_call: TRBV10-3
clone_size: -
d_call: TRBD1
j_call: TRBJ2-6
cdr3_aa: CAISEADRDTNVLTF
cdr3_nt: TGTGCCATCAGTGAGGCCGACAGGGACACCAACGTCCTGACTTTC

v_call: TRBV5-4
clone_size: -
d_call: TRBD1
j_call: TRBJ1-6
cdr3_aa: CASSLGTGEYSPLHF
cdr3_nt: TGTGCCAGCAGTTTGGGGACAGGGGAATATTCACCCCTCCACTTT

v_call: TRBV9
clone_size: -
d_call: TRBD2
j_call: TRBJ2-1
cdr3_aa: CASSPRFSGGHNEQFF
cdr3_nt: TGTGCCAGCAGCCCCCGCTTTAGCGGGGGACATAATGAGCAGTTCTTC

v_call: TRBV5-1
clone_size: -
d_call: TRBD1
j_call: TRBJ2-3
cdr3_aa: CASSLDRGGVGTQYF
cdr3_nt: TGCGCCAGCAGCTTAGACAGGGGTGGGGTTGGTACGCAGTATTTT

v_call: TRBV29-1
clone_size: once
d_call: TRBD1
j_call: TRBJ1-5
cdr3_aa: CSVQGVSNQPQHF
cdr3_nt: TGCAGCGTACAGGGGGTTAGCAATCAGCCCCAGCATTTT

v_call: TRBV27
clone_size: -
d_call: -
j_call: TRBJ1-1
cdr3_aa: CASREVGPVNTEAFF
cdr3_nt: TGTGCCAGCAGAGAGGTCGGTCCGGTGAACACTGAAGCTTTCTTT

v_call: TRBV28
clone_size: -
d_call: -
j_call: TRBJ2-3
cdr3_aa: CASRAQDFAQYF
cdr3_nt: TGTGCCAGCAGGGCTCAGGACTTCGCGCAGTATTTT

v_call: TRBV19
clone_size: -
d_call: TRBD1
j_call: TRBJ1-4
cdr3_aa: CASRDNRGGDEKLFF
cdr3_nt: TGTGCCAGTAGAGATAACAGGGGAGGTGATGAAAAACTGTTTTTT

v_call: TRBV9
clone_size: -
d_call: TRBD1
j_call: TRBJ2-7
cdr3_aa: CASSVQDRGIYEQYF
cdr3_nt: TGTGCCAGCAGCGTACAGGACAGGGGGATCTACGAGCAGTACTTC

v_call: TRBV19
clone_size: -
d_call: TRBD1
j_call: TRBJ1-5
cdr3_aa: CASSGTGGSSQPQHF
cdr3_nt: TGTGCCAGTAGTGGTACAGGGGGCTCGAGTCAGCCCCAGCATTTT

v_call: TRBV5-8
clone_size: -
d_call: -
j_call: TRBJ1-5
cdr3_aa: CASSYLPGDNQPQHF
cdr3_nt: TGTGCCAGCAGCTACCTCCCAGGGGACAATCAGCCCCAGCATTTT

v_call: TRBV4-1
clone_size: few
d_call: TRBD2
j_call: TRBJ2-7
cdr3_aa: CASSQGWGGLYEQYF
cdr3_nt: TGCGCCAGCAGCCAAGGGTGGGGGGGTCTCTACGAGCAGTACTTC